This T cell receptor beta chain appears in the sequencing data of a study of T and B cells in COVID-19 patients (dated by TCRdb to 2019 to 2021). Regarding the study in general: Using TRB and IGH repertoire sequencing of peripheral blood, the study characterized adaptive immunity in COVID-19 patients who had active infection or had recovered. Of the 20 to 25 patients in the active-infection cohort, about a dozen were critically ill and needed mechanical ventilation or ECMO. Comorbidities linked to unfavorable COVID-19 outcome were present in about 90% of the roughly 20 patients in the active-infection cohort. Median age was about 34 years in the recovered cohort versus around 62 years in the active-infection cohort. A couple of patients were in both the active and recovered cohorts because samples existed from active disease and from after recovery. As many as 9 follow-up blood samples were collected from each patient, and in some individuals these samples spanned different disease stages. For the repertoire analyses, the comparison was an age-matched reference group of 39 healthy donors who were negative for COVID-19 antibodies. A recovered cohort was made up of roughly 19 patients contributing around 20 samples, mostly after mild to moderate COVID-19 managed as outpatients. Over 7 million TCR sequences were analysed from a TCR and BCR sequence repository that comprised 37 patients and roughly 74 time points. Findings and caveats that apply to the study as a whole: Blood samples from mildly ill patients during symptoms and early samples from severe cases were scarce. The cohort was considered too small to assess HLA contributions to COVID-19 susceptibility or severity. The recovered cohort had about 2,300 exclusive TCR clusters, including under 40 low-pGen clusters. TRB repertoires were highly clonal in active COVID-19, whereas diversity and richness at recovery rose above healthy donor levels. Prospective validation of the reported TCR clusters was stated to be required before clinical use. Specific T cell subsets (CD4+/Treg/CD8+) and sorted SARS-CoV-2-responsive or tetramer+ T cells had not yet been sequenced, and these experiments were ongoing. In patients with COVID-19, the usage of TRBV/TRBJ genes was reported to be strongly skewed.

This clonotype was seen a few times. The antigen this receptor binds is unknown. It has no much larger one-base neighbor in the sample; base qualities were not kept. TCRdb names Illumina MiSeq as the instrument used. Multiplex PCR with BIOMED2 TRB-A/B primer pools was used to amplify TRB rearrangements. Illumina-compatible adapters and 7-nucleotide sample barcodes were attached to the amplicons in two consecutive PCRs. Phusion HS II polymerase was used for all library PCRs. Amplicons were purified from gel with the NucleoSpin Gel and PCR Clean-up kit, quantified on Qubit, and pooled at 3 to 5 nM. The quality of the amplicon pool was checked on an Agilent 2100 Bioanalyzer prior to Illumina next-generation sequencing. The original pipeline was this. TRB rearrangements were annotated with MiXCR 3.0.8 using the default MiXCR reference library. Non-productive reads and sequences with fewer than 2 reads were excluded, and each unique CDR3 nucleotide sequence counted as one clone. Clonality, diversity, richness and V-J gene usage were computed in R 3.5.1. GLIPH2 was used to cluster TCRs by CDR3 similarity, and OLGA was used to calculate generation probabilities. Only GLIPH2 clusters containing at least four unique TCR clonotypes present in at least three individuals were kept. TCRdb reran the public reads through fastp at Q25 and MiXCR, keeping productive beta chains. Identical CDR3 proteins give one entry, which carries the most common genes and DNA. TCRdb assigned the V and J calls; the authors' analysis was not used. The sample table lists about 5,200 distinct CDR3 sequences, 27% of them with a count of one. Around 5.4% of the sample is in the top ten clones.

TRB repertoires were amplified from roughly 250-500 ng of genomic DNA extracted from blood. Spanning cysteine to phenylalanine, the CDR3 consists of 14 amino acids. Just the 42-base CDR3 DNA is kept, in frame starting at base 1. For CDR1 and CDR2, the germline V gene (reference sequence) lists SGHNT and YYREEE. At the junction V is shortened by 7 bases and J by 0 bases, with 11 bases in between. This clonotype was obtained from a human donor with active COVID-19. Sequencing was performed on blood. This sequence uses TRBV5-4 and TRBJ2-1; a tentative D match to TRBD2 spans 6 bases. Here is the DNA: TGTGCCAGCGGGGGACTTAGCTCCTACAATGAGCAGTTCTTC. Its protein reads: CASGGLSSYNEQFF.